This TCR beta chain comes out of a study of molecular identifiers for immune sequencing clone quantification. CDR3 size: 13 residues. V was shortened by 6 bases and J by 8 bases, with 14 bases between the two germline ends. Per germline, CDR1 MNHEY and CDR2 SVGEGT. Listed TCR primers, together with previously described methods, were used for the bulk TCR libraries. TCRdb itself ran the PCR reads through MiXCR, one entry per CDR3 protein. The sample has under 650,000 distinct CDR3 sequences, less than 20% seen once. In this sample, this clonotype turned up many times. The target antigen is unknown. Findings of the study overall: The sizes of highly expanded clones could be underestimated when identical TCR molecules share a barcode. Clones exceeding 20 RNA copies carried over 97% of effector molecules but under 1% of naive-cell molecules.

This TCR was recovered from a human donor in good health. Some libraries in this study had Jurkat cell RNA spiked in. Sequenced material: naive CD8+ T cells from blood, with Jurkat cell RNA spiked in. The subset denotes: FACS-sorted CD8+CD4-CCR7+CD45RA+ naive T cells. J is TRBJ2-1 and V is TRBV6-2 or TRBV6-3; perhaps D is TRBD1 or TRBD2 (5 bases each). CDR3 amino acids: CASSRTRDDEQFF. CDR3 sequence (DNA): TGTGCCAGCAGCCGAACCCGGGACGATGAGCAGTTCTTC.